The sequence of this T cell receptor beta chain was determined in a study of immune evolution from preneoplasia to lung adenocarcinoma (dated by TCRdb to the early 2020s). For the study in its entirety: The study profiled immune contexture across lung adenocarcinoma precursors and invasive adenocarcinoma using immune gene expression, TCR sequencing and multiplex immunofluorescence. POLYSOLVER was used to infer Class I HLA alleles from exome data, while LOHHLA was used to detect allele-specific HLA loss. The sample size was set by how many specimens were available, not by a prior power calculation. Resected precursor lesions (AAH, AIS, MIA) and invasive adenocarcinomas were each compared against paired morphologically normal lung tissue. The study reported that 85 to 130 samples were used for TCR sequencing. The overall cohort comprised 45 to 55 patients with pulmonary nodules who underwent surgical resection. Whole exome sequencing and methylation data from the same cohort of nodules were integrated with the immune data. The TCR sequencing data were obtained from 51 patients.

TCR beta CDR3 regions were sequenced from DNA using the immunoSEQ hsTCRbeta Kit. Per the original workflow: TCR sequencing data were analysed with the ImmunoSEQ Analyzer. T cell clonality was defined as 1 minus Pielou's evenness, as computed on productive rearrangements. To measure T cell diversity, the inverse Simpson index was applied to productive templates. T cell density was defined as TCR beta template counts normalized to usable DNA, with usable DNA estimated by amplifying and sequencing housekeeping genes. Two-sided Kruskal-Wallis tests were used to compare TCR metrics between histologic stages. TCRdb stores this immuneACCESS table with in-frame sequences only. Part of the clones is absent; in the studies checked, under half of the shortfall reflects unresolved V genes, and no reason is known for the rest. That table supplies the V and J calls and clone size; D and trimming were determined from the DNA. In all, the sample holds 4,000 to 6,000 clones, and roughly 77% of those were seen once. The ten most abundant clones make up approximately 15% of the sample.

Between 2014 and 2017, the patients underwent resection in either Japan or China. Two lung cancer pathologists independently reviewed H&E slides to confirm the histologic diagnosis of every case. The AllPrep DNA/RNA FFPE Kit was used to isolate DNA from FFPE tissue. The full study reports these points: The findings were based on association rather than direct causation, and larger cohorts with long-term follow-up and longitudinal biopsies were deemed needed. Normal lung had the highest top T cell clone frequencies, and these frequencies appeared to fall progressively from AAH through AIS, MIA and invasive adenocarcinoma. Clonality was highest in normal lung, while later-stage lesions appeared to show lower clonality but higher T cell density and diversity. All patients were from Japan and China, so applicability to Western populations was uncertain.

Regarding this clone: The target of this receptor is not known. No base quality values were provided; no much bigger clone lies one nucleotide off.

V was cut back by 3 bases and J by 0 bases, leaving a gap of 14 bases between them. The germline V gene gives CDR1 as SGHRS and CDR2 as YFSETQ. Spanning cysteine to phenylalanine, the CDR3 consists of 16 amino acids. This entry keeps only the CDR3 DNA: 48 bases, framed from base 1. Rearrangement joined TRBV5-1 to TRBJ2-3; possibly the D gene is TRBD1, per 5 matching bases. The TCR comes from a person between 50 and 70 years old with lung adenocarcinoma. Sequencing was done on a sample of FFPE normal lung tissue adjacent to the tumor. The nucleotide sequence reads as follows: TGCGCCAGCAGCTCGCAGGGCATTACTAGCACAGATACGCAGTATTTT. It codes for CASSSQGITSTDTQYF.